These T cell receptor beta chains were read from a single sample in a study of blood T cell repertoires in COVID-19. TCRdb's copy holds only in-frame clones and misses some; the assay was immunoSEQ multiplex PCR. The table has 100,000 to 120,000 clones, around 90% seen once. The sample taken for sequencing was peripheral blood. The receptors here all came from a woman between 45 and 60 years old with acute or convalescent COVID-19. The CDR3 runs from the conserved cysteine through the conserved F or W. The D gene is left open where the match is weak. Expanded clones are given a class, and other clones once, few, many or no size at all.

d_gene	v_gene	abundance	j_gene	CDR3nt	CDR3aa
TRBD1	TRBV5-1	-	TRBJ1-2	TGCGCCAGCAGCTTGGGGGTTCTACAGGGGTCCTATGGCTACACCTTC	CASSLGVLQGSYGYTF
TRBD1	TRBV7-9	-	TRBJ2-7	TGTGCCAGCAGCTTAAGGGGGCCCAAGTACTTC	CASSLRGPKYF
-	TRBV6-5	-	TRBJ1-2	TGTGCCAGCAGTCGGACATCTTCTAACTATGGCTACACCTTC	CASSRTSSNYGYTF
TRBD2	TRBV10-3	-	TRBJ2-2	TGTGCCATCAAGGGACTAGCTACCGCCGGGGAGCTGTTTTTT	CAIKGLATAGELFF
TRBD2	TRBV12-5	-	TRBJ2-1	TGTGCTAGTGTCTCTAGCGGGAGCCCCTACAATGAGCAGTTCTTC	CASVSSGSPYNEQFF
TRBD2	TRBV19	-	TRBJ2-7	TGTGCCAGTAGTCTTGGACTAGCGGGCTACGAGCAGTACTTC	CASSLGLAGYEQYF
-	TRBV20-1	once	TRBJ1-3	TGCAGTGGGCAGGAAGGAAACACCATATATTTT	CSGQEGNTIYF
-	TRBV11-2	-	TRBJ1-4	TGTGCCAGCAGCTTAAGCTATAATGAAAAACTGTTTTTT	CASSLSYNEKLFF
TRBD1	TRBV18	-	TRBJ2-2	TGTGCCAGCTCCAGTGACAGGGTTGGCACCGGGGAGCTGTTTTTT	CASSSDRVGTGELFF
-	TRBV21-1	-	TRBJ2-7	TGTGCCAGCAGCTCCAAAGGCCGGGACTCGATCAACTACGAGCAGTACTTC	CASSSKGRDSINYEQYF
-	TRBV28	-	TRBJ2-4	TGTGCCAGCACCGACGGGGTGAGAAACATTCAGTACTTC	CASTDGVRNIQYF
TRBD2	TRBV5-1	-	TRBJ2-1	TGCGCCAGCTCCCCACCCGCGGGGGTAAACAATGAGCAGTTCTTC	CASSPPAGVNNEQFF
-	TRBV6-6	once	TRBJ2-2	TGTGCCAGCAGTGTGTCAAGGGAGGCCACCGGGGAGCTGTTTTTT	CASSVSREATGELFF
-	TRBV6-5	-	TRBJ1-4	TGTGCCAGCTCGGGACGGAGGGATGAAAAACTGTTTTTT	CASSGRRDEKLFF
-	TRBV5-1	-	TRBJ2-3	TGCGCCAGCAGTTCAGGGGTGAGGCGCACAGATACGCAGTATTTT	CASSSGVRRTDTQYF
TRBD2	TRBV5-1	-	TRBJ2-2	TGCGCCAGCAGCCCCAAAGCGGGAGGTGGAACCGGGGAGCTGTTTTTT	CASSPKAGGGTGELFF
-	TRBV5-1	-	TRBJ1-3	TGCGCCAGTTCACAGGGCCCCTCTGGAAACACCATATATTTT	CASSQGPSGNTIYF
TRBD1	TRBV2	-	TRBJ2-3	TGTGCCAGCAGTGGACAGGGGGCGACAGATACGCAGTATTTT	CASSGQGATDTQYF
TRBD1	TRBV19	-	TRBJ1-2	TGTGCCAGTAGTAGCCAGACAGGGGGAAGCTATGGCTACACCTTC	CASSSQTGGSYGYTF
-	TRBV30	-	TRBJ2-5	TGTGCCTGGAGTGTCGGGGGAACGGGTGGAGAGACCCAGTACTTC	CAWSVGGTGGETQYF
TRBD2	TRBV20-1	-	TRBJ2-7	TGCAGTGCTAGTCCCACGGGACTAGTCGGGGAGCAGTACTTC	CSASPTGLVGEQYF
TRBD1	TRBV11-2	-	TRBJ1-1	TGTGCCAGCAGGAGACAGGGGGCCGGTACTGAAGCTTTCTTT	CASRRQGAGTEAFF
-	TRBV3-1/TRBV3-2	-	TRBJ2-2	TGTGCCACCTCAGACCGGGTGGGCACCGGGGAGCTGTTTTTT	CATSDRVGTGELFF
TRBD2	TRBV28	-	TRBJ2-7	TGTGCCAGCAGTCGGACTAGCGGGGGTTACGAGCAGTACTTC	CASSRTSGGYEQYF
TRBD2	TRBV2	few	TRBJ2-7	TGTGCCAGCAAAGCGGGACGGGGAACTTTCGAGCAGTACTTC	CASKAGRGTFEQYF
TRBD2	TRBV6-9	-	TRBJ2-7	TGTGCCAGCAGTTATTCGATGGCAAGCGGGAGGTCCGGCCTCTACGAGCAGTACTTC	CASSYSMASGRSGLYEQYF
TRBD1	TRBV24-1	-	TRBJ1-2	TGTGCCACCAGTGTCGACGACAGGGGCGGCTACACCTTC	CATSVDDRGGYTF
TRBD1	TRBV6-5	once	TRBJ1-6	TGTGCCAGTAGAGGACAGGCTAGCTCACCCCTCCACTTT	CASRGQASSPLHF
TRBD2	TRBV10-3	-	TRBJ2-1	TGTGCCATCAGTGAGTCTTCCAGCGGGAAATTCAATGAGCAGTTCTTC	CAISESSSGKFNEQFF